The T cell receptor beta chain under discussion was sequenced for a study of cytomegalovirus exposure and HLA in healthy donors. 60 Vbeta and 13 Jbeta primers were used in PCR. Data came from immunoSEQ multiplex PCR; TCRdb stores just in-frame clones and leaves some out. The table lists about 140,000 clones, 88% of them singletons. V was clipped by 6 bases and J by 1 base; unmatched bases: 10. Germline CDR1 and CDR2: MNHEY and SMNVEV (reference sequence). The CDR3 is made up of 16 amino acids. The sequence derives from a woman in her forties in good health and CMV-seronegative. This chain joins TRBV27 and TRBJ2-3, with TRBD2 identical over 7 bases. Source material: PBMCs. CDR3 nucleotide sequence: TGTGCCAGCAGACTGAGTGCGGGAGTCGGCACAGATACGCAGTATTTT. It yields the protein CASRLSAGVGTDTQYF.